These T cell receptor beta chains were read from a single sample in a study of blood T cell repertoires in COVID-19. This table comes from immunoSEQ multiplex PCR, and its TCRdb copy is limited to in-frame clones, with some not included. The sample has nearly 250,000 clones; around 89% are singletons. The sample comprised PBMCs or T cells enriched from blood (not recorded which). The receptor source for this set is a man aged 50-60 years who had been exposed to COVID-19. CDR3s include the opening cysteine and the closing phenylalanine or tryptophan. Fields, in order: V gene, clone size, D gene, J gene, CDR3 DNA, CDR3 protein. A D gene is named only where the DNA matches it firmly. Clone size, where shown, is once, few, many, or a class for clones that have expanded.

V gene: TRBV9
clone size: few
D gene: NA
J gene: TRBJ2-2
CDR3 DNA: TGTGCCAGCAGCGCCGAGGGACACCTCACCGGGGAGCTGTTTTTT
CDR3 protein: CASSAEGHLTGELFF

V gene: TRBV9
clone size: NA
D gene: TRBD1
J gene: TRBJ2-2
CDR3 DNA: TGTGCCAGCAGCGTAGCGAGTCGGGGACAGCGTGTCGGGGAGCTGTTTTTT
CDR3 protein: CASSVASRGQRVGELFF

V gene: TRBV18
clone size: NA
D gene: NA
J gene: TRBJ1-5
CDR3 DNA: TGTGCCAGCTCACCAGACAGTAGCAATCAGCCCCAGCATTTT
CDR3 protein: CASSPDSSNQPQHF

V gene: TRBV18
clone size: NA
D gene: TRBD1
J gene: TRBJ1-5
CDR3 DNA: TGTGCCAGCTCACCAGAGGGGGCTAGGGCCTACAATCAGCCCCAGCATTTT
CDR3 protein: CASSPEGARAYNQPQHF

V gene: TRBV7-2
clone size: few
D gene: TRBD2
J gene: TRBJ2-3
CDR3 DNA: TGTGCCAGCAGCTGGTCCACCCACCGGGGGGGCAGGTATACGCAGTATTTT
CDR3 protein: CASSWSTHRGGRYTQYF

V gene: TRBV6-5
clone size: NA
D gene: NA
J gene: TRBJ2-3
CDR3 DNA: TGTGCCAGCAGCCGCATAGGCGGGGCAGATACGCAGTATTTT
CDR3 protein: CASSRIGGADTQYF

V gene: TRBV5-1
clone size: NA
D gene: TRBD1
J gene: TRBJ2-7
CDR3 DNA: TGCGCCAGCAGCTTGTCCCGATACAGGGGCGCTAGTTCCTACGAGCAGTACTTC
CDR3 protein: CASSLSRYRGASSYEQYF

V gene: TRBV29-1
clone size: NA
D gene: TRBD1
J gene: TRBJ2-1
CDR3 DNA: TGCAGCGTCAAACGACAGGGGGACTACAATGAGCAGTTCTTC
CDR3 protein: CSVKRQGDYNEQFF

V gene: TRBV24-1
clone size: NA
D gene: NA
J gene: TRBJ1-2
CDR3 DNA: TGTGCCACGTCCGATAGGACAGCCTACTATGGCTACACCTTC
CDR3 protein: CATSDRTAYYGYTF

V gene: TRBV19
clone size: NA
D gene: NA
J gene: TRBJ2-1
CDR3 DNA: TGTGCCAGTAGTATAGGTTTCCGGGGGTGGGACAGAGAGCAGTTCTTC
CDR3 protein: CASSIGFRGWDREQFF

V gene: TRBV9
clone size: NA
D gene: NA
J gene: TRBJ2-2
CDR3 DNA: TGTGCCAGCAGCGTAGCACAGGGGAACACCGGGGAGCTGTTTTTT
CDR3 protein: CASSVAQGNTGELFF

V gene: TRBV12-3/TRBV12-4
clone size: NA
D gene: TRBD1
J gene: TRBJ1-5
CDR3 DNA: TGTGCCAGCAGTGGACAGGTTCAACAGCCCCAGCATTTT
CDR3 protein: CASSGQVQQPQHF

V gene: TRBV10-2
clone size: NA
D gene: NA
J gene: TRBJ2-1
CDR3 DNA: TGCGCCAGCAGTGATCCGTACAATGAGCAGTTCTTC
CDR3 protein: CASSDPYNEQFF

V gene: TRBV6-5
clone size: NA
D gene: NA
J gene: TRBJ1-2
CDR3 DNA: TGTGCCAGCAGTTACCGGGGTTTCAGTGACTATGGCTACACCTTC
CDR3 protein: CASSYRGFSDYGYTF

V gene: TRBV18
clone size: once
D gene: TRBD1
J gene: TRBJ1-4
CDR3 DNA: TGTGCCAGCTCACCACCAAAGGGACAGGGGGGTGAAAAACTGTTTTTT
CDR3 protein: CASSPPKGQGGEKLFF

V gene: TRBV7-3
clone size: NA
D gene: TRBD1
J gene: TRBJ1-2
CDR3 DNA: TGTGCCAGCAGTCAGACAGGGGCATCATTATATGGCTACACCTTC
CDR3 protein: CASSQTGASLYGYTF

V gene: TRBV4-2
clone size: NA
D gene: NA
J gene: TRBJ1-2
CDR3 DNA: TGTGCCAGCAGCCGCCAACCCACAGGGATCTATGGCTACACCTTC
CDR3 protein: CASSRQPTGIYGYTF

V gene: TRBV5-1
clone size: NA
D gene: NA
J gene: TRBJ2-3
CDR3 DNA: TGCGCCAGCAGCTACGGACACCCTAGCACAGATACGCAGTATTTT
CDR3 protein: CASSYGHPSTDTQYF

V gene: TRBV27
clone size: NA
D gene: TRBD1
J gene: TRBJ1-2
CDR3 DNA: TGTGCCAGCAGTTTAGGGACAGGGTTAGGCTACACCTTC
CDR3 protein: CASSLGTGLGYTF

V gene: TRBV11-2
clone size: NA
D gene: NA
J gene: TRBJ2-2
CDR3 DNA: TGTGCCAGCAGCTCGACACCGAACACCGGGGAGCTGTTTTTT
CDR3 protein: CASSSTPNTGELFF

V gene: TRBV5-1
clone size: NA
D gene: NA
J gene: TRBJ1-1
CDR3 DNA: TGCGCCAGCAGCTTGGAGGGAGGGTGGACTGAAGCTTTCTTT
CDR3 protein: CASSLEGGWTEAFF

V gene: TRBV5-5
clone size: NA
D gene: TRBD1
J gene: TRBJ2-2
CDR3 DNA: TGTGCCAGCAGCTTGGGGCAGGGGGCGCTTTACGGGGAGCTGTTTTTT
CDR3 protein: CASSLGQGALYGELFF

V gene: TRBV29-1
clone size: NA
D gene: NA
J gene: TRBJ1-4
CDR3 DNA: TGCAGCGTTGGGGCAGTTCACGAAAAACTGTTTTTT
CDR3 protein: CSVGAVHEKLFF

V gene: TRBV5-1
clone size: NA
D gene: NA
J gene: TRBJ1-6
CDR3 DNA: TGCGCCAGCAGCTTGGTAGCAGGGCCACACTATAATTCACCCCTCCACTTT
CDR3 protein: CASSLVAGPHYNSPLHF

V gene: TRBV5-1
clone size: NA
D gene: TRBD1
J gene: TRBJ1-6
CDR3 DNA: TGCGCCAGCAGCTCCGGACAGGGCCATAATTCACCCCTCCACTTT
CDR3 protein: CASSSGQGHNSPLHF

V gene: TRBV5-1
clone size: once
D gene: TRBD2
J gene: TRBJ2-5
CDR3 DNA: TGCGCCAGCAGCCCCGGGACTAGCGGGGTGGAGACCCAGTACTTC
CDR3 protein: CASSPGTSGVETQYF

V gene: TRBV19
clone size: NA
D gene: NA
J gene: TRBJ1-6
CDR3 DNA: TGTGCCAGTAGTATAGGGACTGGAAATTCACCCCTCCACTTT
CDR3 protein: CASSIGTGNSPLHF

V gene: TRBV18
clone size: NA
D gene: NA
J gene: TRBJ2-1
CDR3 DNA: TGTGCCAGCTCACCATCCGCGTACAATGAGCAGTTCTTC
CDR3 protein: CASSPSAYNEQFF

V gene: TRBV12-5
clone size: once
D gene: TRBD1
J gene: TRBJ2-7
CDR3 DNA: TGTGCTAGTGGCCAAGGACAGGGACCTTCCGGGGAGCAGTACTTC
CDR3 protein: CASGQGQGPSGEQYF

V gene: TRBV19
clone size: NA
D gene: TRBD1
J gene: TRBJ1-5
CDR3 DNA: TGTGCCACCAAAAAAGGGGCGGGGACAGGGCCCTATTCCAGCAATCAGCCCCAGCATTTT
CDR3 protein: CATKKGAGTGPYSSNQPQHF

V gene: TRBV28
clone size: NA
D gene: NA
J gene: TRBJ1-2
CDR3 DNA: TGTGCCAGCAGCAACGTCTATCCGGAGAGATCTAACTATGGCTACACCTTC
CDR3 protein: CASSNVYPERSNYGYTF

V gene: TRBV5-1
clone size: once
D gene: NA
J gene: TRBJ1-1
CDR3 DNA: TGCGCCAGCAGCTCCACAGGGCTCAACACTGAAGCTTTCTTT
CDR3 protein: CASSSTGLNTEAFF

V gene: TRBV27
clone size: NA
D gene: NA
J gene: TRBJ1-2
CDR3 DNA: TGTGCCAGCAGTTTGACGGGGGGTCCCCTTTATGGCTACACCTTC
CDR3 protein: CASSLTGGPLYGYTF

V gene: TRBV3-1/TRBV3-2
clone size: few
D gene: NA
J gene: TRBJ1-1
CDR3 DNA: TGTGCCAGCAGCCAAGGCCCCCTGAGCACTGAAGCTTTCTTT
CDR3 protein: CASSQGPLSTEAFF